This T cell receptor beta chain was identified during a study of T cell repertoires in cytomegalovirus infection. Study-level results: Accumulated public TCR beta family frequency recognized individuals carrying CMV together with the relevant HLA.

Regarding this clonotype: Its target is not known.

One entry per CDR3 protein results from TCRdb running MiXCR on the reads. The sample records 160,000 or so distinct CDR3 sequences, roughly 18% being singletons. This CDR3 contains 13 residues. Germline lookup yields CDR1 SQVTM and CDR2 ANQGSEA. The V end was cut by 3 bases, the J end by 6 bases, with 12 bases between. V usage is TRBV29-1 and J usage is TRBJ2-1; no clear D. The TCR comes from a human donor in good health (CMV status not recorded). Some clones in this sample may be carry-over from other donors' samples. What was sequenced was CD8+ T cells from PBMCs. In nucleotides, the CDR3 is TGCAGCGTTGATATTGACGGATCCAATGAGCAGTTCTTC. Residues: CSVDIDGSNEQFF.